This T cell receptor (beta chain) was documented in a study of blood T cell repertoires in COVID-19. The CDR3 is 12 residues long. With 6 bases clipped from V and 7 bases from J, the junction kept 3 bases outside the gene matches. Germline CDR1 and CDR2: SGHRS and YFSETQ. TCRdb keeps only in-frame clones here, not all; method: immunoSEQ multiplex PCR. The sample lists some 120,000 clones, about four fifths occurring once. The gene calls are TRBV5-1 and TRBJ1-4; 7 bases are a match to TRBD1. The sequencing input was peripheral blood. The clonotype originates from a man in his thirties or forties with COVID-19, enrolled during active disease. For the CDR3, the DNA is TGCGCCAGCAAGGGGGCTGGTGAAAAACTGTTTTTT. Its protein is CASKGAGEKLFF.